This T cell receptor (beta chain) comes out of a study of blood T cells in healthy people across ages. Findings of the study overall: Per million T cells, the diversity of TCR beta decreased roughly linearly as age advanced. Observed TCR beta diversity showed a strong correlation with the percentage of naive T cells as measured by flow cytometry. Higher diversity, along with more naive CD4+ cells, distinguished long-lived donors from aged donors.

Combining a sample-barcoded 5' primer with a J-beta primer mix, a second PCR ran for about 7 to 11 cycles. Per sample, CDR3-containing paired-end reads numbered at least 2.5 million. TCRdb processed the 5' RACE reads anew with MiXCR; each CDR3 protein has one entry. The data show about a million distinct CDR3 sequences, about 44% seen once. This clonotype was seen more than once but under ten times. As yet, its antigen is unknown. The receptor was isolated from a man aged 25 to 45 in good health. Sequences were obtained from blood.

The CDR3 DNA follows: TGTGCCAGCAGTCAGGGACAGGGGGTCCCCTCCTACAATGAGCAGTACTTC. Translating gives CASSQGQGVPSYNEQYF. The chain has TRBV6-2 or TRBV6-3 and TRBJ2-1; 11 nucleotides agree with TRBD1. The J call is in doubt because the DNA end fits TRBJ2-7 better. Germline V gives CDR1 MNHEY, CDR2 SVGEGT. The CDR3 is 17 residues long.